The T cell receptor beta chain under discussion was sequenced for a study of T cell responses to AZD1222 COVID-19 vaccine. Overall study findings and caveats: There were mostly white British donors and more females than males, and clonal diversity was possibly underestimated. Vaccine-related CD4 TCRs covered spike, predominating at 160-218 and 743-854. Two AZD1222 doses significantly raised spike-specific TCR breadth and depth over controls. Only a handful of AZD1222 recipients, roughly 6 in all, had baseline seropositivity.

The V gene's germline CDR1 is MGHRA and CDR2 YSYEKL. This CDR3 is built from 19 residues. Trimming shortened V by 0 bases and J by 1 base, and 19 bases separated the two germline ends. Generated by immunoSEQ multiplex PCR, the TCRdb table keeps only in-frame clones and is missing some. The table shows under 95,000 clones, with about 83% occurring only once. About this clone: What it recognizes is unknown.

This TCR was sampled from an adult who received the AZD1222 COVID-19 vaccine. V usage is TRBV4-1 and J usage is TRBJ1-3, with D perhaps matching TRBD1 (5 bases). The sequenced sample was peripheral blood, obtained 28 days after the second AZD1222 dose. Here the CDR3 DNA reads TGCGCCAGCAGCCAAGAGCTCCCTGACAGACGCGGTTCTGGAAACACCATATATTTT. Its protein product is CASSQELPDRRGSGNTIYF.